This TCR beta chain is drawn from a study of control samples from healthy donors and cancer patients (dated by TCRdb to the early 2020s). A remark on this clone: Its binding antigen is unknown. The input lacks base qualities; no much larger clone sits a single base away.

From its cysteine to its phenylalanine, the CDR3 spans 17 amino acids. Only the CDR3 portion is preserved as DNA: 51 bases, with reading frame beginning at the first base. Germline trimming amounts to 4 bases on V and 2 bases on J, with 11 as the count of junction bases outside the gene matches. The germline V gene (reference sequence) yields SGHNT for CDR1 and YYREEE for CDR2. The protocol used for the library was the immunoSEQ multiplex PCR assay. The table was pulled from immuneACCESS by TCRdb, which kept in-frame rearrangements only. Such tables lose some clones; where checked, under half of the loss comes from unresolved V genes, and the rest has no known cause. This sample has about 100,000 clones in its table, and over 75% of those were observed once. Of the sample, 15% to 20% is held by the ten largest clones.

This receptor was obtained from a woman aged 50 to 65 in good health. The chain employs TRBV5-4 and TRBJ2-7, with TRBD2 identical over 11 junction bases. The sequenced sample was blood. The sequenced DNA: TGTGCCAGCAGCCTAACCCTCCTAGCGGGGGGACCCTACGAGCAGTACTTC. This is translated as CASSLTLLAGGPYEQYF. The CDR3 plus the reference TRBV5-4 and TRBJ2-7 genes for the other parts give the full variable domain: ETGVTQSPTHLIKTRGQQVTLRCSSQSGHNTVSWYQQALGQGPQFIFQYYREEENGRGNFPPRFSGLQFPNYSSELNVNALELDDSALYLCASSLTLLAGGPYEQYFGPGTRLTVT.